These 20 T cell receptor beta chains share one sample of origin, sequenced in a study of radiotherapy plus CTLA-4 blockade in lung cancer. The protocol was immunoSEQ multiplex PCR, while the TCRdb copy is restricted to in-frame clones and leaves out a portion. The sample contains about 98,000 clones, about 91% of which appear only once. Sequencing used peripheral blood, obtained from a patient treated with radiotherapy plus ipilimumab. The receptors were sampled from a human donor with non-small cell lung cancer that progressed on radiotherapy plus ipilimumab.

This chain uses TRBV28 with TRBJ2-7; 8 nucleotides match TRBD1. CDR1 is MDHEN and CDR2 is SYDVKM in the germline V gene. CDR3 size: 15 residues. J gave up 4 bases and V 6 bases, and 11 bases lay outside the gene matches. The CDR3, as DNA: TGTGCCAGCAGAACCCCAGGGGGCGCAGTTTACGAGCAGTACTTC. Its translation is CASRTPGGAVYEQYF.

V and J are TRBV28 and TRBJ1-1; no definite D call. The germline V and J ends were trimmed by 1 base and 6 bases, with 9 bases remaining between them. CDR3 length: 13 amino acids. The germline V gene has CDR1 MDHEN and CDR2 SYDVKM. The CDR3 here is CASSLLGFPEAFF. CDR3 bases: TGTGCCAGCAGTTTATTAGGTTTCCCTGAAGCTTTCTTT.

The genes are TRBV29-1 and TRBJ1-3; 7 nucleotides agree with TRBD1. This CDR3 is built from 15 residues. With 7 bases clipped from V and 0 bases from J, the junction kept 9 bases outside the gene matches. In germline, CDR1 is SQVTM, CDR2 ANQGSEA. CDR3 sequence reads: CSAVGGPNSGNTIYF. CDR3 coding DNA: TGCAGCGCAGTAGGGGGCCCCAACTCTGGAAACACCATATATTTT.

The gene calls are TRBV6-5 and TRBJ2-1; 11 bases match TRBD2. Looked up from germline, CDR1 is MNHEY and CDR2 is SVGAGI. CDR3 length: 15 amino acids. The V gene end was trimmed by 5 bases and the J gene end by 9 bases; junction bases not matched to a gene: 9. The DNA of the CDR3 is TGTGCCAGCAGTATACTAGCGGGAGATGGAGGTGAGCAGTTCTTC. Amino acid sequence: CASSILAGDGGEQFF.

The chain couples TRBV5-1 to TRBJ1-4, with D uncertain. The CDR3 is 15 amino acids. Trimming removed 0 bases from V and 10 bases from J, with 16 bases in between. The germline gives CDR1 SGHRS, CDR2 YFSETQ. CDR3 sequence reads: CASSLESGYRGKLFF. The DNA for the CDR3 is TGCGCCAGCAGCTTGGAATCCGGGTATCGAGGAAAACTGTTTTTT.

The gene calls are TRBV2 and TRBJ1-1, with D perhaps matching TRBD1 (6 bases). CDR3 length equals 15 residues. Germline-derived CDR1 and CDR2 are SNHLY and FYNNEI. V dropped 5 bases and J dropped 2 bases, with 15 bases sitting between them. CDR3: CASSPTRTANTEAFF. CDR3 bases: TGTGCCAGCAGTCCCACCCGGACAGCTAACACTGAAGCTTTCTTT.

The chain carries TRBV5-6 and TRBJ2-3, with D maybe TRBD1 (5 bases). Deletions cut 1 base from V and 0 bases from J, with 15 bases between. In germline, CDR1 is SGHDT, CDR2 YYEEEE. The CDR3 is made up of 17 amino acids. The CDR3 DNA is TGTGCCAGCAGCTTGTTGGTAGCCTGGACAAGCACAGATACGCAGTATTTT. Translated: CASSLLVAWTSTDTQYF.

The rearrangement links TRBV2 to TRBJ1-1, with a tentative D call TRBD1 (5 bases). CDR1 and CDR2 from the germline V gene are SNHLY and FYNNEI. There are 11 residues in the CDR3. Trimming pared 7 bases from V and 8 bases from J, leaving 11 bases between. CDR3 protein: CASTTQGEAFF. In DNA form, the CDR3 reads TGTGCCAGCACAACCCAGGGAGAAGCTTTCTTT.

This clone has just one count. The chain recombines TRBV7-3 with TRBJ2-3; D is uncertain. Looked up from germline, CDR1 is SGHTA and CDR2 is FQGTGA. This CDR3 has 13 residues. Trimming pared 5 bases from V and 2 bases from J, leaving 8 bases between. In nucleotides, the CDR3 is TGTGCCAGCAGCCCCTTAAACACAGATACGCAGTATTTT. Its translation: CASSPLNTDTQYF.

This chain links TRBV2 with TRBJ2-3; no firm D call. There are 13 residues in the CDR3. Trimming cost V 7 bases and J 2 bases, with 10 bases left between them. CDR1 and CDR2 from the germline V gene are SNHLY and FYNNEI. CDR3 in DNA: TGTGCCAGCATTTTGCGGCTCACAGATACGCAGTATTTT. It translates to CASILRLTDTQYF.

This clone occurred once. The CDR3 is CASSLASGSIDEQFF. CDR3 in DNA: TGCGCCAGCAGCTTGGCTAGCGGGAGCATCGATGAGCAGTTCTTC. The V gene is TRBV5-1, the J gene TRBJ2-1; 10 bases line up with TRBD2. CDR3 length: 15 residues. J lost 8 bases, V lost 0 bases, and 5 bases had no gene match. Germline V CDR1 and CDR2: SGHRS, YFSETQ.

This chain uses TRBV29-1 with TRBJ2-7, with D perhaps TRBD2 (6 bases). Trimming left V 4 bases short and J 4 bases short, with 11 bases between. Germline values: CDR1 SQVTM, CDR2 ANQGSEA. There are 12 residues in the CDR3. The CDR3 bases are TGCAGCGTTGTTTATGGGAGGTACGAGCAGTACTTC. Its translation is CSVVYGRYEQYF.

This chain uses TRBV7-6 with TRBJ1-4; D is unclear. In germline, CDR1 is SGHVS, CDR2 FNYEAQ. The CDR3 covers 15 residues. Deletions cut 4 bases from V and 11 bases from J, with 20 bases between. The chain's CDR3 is CASSYGEGADTKLFF. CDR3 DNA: TGTGCCAGCAGCTATGGAGAGGGCGCAGATACCAAACTGTTTTTT.

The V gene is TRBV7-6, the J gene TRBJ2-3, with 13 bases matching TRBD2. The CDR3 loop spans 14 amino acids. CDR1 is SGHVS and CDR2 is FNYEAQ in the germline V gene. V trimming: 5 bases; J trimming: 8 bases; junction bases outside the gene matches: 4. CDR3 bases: TGTGCCAGCAGCCGGACTAGCGGGAGTTTTACGCAGTATTTT. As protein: CASSRTSGSFTQYF. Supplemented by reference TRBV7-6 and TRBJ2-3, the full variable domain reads GAGVSQSPRYKVTKRGQDVALRCDPISGHVSLYWYRQALGQGPEFLTYFNYEAQQDKSGLPNDRFSAERPEGSISTLTIQRTEQRDSAMYRCASSRTSGSFTQYFGPGTRLTVL.

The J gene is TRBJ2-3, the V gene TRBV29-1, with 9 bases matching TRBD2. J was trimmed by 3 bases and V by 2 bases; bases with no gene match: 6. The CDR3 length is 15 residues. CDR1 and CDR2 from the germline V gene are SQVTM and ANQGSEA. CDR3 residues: CSVESAGGWTDTQYF. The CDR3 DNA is TGCAGCGTTGAAAGTGCGGGAGGGTGGACAGATACGCAGTATTTT.

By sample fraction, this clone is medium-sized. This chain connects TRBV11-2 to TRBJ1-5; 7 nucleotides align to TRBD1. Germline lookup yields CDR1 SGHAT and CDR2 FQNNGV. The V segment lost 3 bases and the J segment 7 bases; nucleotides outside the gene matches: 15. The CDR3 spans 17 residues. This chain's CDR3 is CASSLGGTGEVWQPQHF. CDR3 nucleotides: TGTGCCAGCAGCTTGGGGGGAACAGGGGAAGTTTGGCAGCCCCAGCATTTT.

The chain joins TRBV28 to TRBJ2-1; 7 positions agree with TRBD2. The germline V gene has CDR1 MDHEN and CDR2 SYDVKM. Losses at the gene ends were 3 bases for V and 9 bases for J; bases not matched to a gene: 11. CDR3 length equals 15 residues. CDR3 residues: CASSFGLDGAIEQFF. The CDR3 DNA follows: TGTGCCAGCAGTTTCGGACTAGACGGAGCAATTGAGCAGTTCTTC.

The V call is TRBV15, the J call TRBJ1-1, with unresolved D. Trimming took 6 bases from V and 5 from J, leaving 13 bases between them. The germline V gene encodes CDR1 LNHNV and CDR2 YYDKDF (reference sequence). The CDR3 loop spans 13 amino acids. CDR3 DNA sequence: TGTGCCACCAGTAGACTGCCAAGTACTGAAGCTTTCTTT. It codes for CATSRLPSTEAFF.

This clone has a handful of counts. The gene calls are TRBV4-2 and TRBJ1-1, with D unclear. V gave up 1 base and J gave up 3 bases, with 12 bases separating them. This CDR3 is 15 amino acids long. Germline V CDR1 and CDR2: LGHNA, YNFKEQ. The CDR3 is CASSQALTRDTEAFF. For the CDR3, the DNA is TGTGCCAGCAGCCAAGCCTTGACCCGGGACACTGAAGCTTTCTTT.

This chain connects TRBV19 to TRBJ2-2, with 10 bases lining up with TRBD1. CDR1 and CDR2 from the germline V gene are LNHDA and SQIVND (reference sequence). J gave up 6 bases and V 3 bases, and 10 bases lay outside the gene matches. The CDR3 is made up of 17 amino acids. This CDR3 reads CASSMGTGTGAPGELFF. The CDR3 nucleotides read TGTGCCAGTAGTATGGGAACCGGGACAGGGGCCCCCGGGGAGCTGTTTTTT.